This T cell receptor (beta chain) was observed in a study of breast tumors, draining lymph nodes, adjacent tissues. Study-wide findings and caveats: Luminal-like breast cancer showed significantly higher tumor–nontumor repertoire similarity than basal-like. Tumor T cell lymph node origin was a supported hypothesis, not proven. Tumor repertoires ranked between lymph nodes and nontumor tissue in diversity, with V and J gene preferences.

V gave up 6 bases and J gave up 7 bases, with 18 bases separating them. CDR1 and CDR2 (germline): LNHDA, SQIVND (reference sequence). The CDR3 is 14 amino acids. Axillary draining lymph nodes of breast cancer patients supplied the node samples. One entry per CDR3 protein, called by TCRdb with MiXCR from the multiplex PCR reads. The repertoire has about 120,000 distinct CDR3 sequences, just under 20% of them found once; the top ten carry roughly 3.6%. As to this clonotype: Antigen: not known. Given a much more abundant clone one base away, this may be a read error.

The sample consisted of axillary lymph node tissue. The V call is TRBV19, the J call TRBJ1-2; weak D call: TRBD1 (5 bases). This receptor was taken from a female donor with breast cancer. Some clones in this sample may be carry-over from other donors' samples. CDR3 nucleotides: TGTGCCAGTAGATCGACTGCGTGGGGCGGTGGCTACACCTTC. Translating gives CASRSTAWGGGYTF. Full variable domain (missing parts from reference TRBV19 and TRBJ1-2): DGGITQSPKYLFRKEGQNVTLSCEQNLNHDAMYWYRQDPGQGLRLIYYSQIVNDFQKGDIAEGYSVSREKKESFPLTVTSAQKNPTAFYLCASRSTAWGGGYTFGSGTRLTVV.